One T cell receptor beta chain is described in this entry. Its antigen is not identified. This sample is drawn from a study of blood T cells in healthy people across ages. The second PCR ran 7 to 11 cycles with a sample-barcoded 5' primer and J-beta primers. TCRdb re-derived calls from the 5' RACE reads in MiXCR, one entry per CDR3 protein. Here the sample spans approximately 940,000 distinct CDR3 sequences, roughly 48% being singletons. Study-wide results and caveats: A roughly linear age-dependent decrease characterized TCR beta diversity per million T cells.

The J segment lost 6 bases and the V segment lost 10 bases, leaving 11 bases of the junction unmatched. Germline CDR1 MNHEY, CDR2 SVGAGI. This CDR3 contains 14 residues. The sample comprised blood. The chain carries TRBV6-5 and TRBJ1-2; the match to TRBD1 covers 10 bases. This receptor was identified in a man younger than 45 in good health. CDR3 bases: TGTGCCACGCAGACAATAGACAGGGGGCATGGCTACACCTTC. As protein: CATQTIDRGHGYTF.